This TCR beta chain appears in the sequencing data of a study of early T cells in non-severe SARS-CoV-2 infection. Findings and limits, study-wide: VDJdb matches were skewed toward anti-spike CD8 T cell responses.

Remarks on this clonotype: Its antigen is not identified.

V dropped 0 bases and J dropped 0 bases, with 5 bases sitting between them. The germline V gene has CDR1 DFQATT and CDR2 SNEGSKA (reference sequence). The CDR3 is 13 amino acids. Individually, cDNA molecules had unique molecular identifiers attached to them. Each CDR3 protein gets one entry after TCRdb re-called the 5' RACE reads with MiXCR. The table lists 55,000 to 65,000 distinct CDR3 sequences, about 10% of them singletons. The chain is built from TRBV20-1 and TRBJ1-1; D uncertain. Sequenced input: whole blood. The TCR was taken from an adult who was a healthcare worker with PCR-confirmed SARS-CoV-2 infection or an uninfected control (not recorded which). CDR3 sequence reads: CSAREGLNTEAFF. Here the CDR3 DNA reads TGCAGTGCTAGAGAGGGCCTGAACACTGAAGCTTTCTTT.